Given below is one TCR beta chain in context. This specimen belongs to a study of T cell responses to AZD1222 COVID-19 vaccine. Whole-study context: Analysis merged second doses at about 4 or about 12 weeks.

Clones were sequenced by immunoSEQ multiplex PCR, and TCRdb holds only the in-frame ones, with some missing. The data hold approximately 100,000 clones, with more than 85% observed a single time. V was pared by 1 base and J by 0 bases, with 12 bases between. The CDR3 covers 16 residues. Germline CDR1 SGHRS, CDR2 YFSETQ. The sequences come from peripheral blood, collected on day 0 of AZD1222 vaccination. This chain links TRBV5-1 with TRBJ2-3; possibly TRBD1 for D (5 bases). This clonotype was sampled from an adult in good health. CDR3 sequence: CASSLQGDISTDTQYF. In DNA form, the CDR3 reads TGCGCCAGCAGCTTGCAAGGGGATATAAGCACAGATACGCAGTATTTT. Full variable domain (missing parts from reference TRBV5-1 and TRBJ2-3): KAGVTQTPRYLIKTRGQQVTLSCSPISGHRSVSWYQQTPGQGLQFLFEYFSETQRNKGNFPGRFSGRQFSNSRSEMNVSTLELGDSALYLCASSLQGDISTDTQYFGPGTRLTVL.